These T cell receptor beta chains were read from a single sample in a study of T-cell reconstitution after alpha-beta-depleted transplantation in children. TCRdb reprocessed the PCR reads with MiXCR, giving one entry per CDR3 protein. Here the sample spans 80,000 to 95,000 distinct CDR3 sequences, roughly 7.7% being singletons. This material consisted of PBMCs from the stem cell graft donor, taken from the stem cell graft. The origin of the receptors is a human donor who donated a stem cell graft to a child with congenital amegakaryocytic thrombocytopenia. CDR3s include the opening cysteine and the closing phenylalanine or tryptophan. The order of the fields is clone size, D gene, J gene, V gene, CDR3 DNA, CDR3 protein. D genes are given only for firm matches. Size values are once, few and many counts, or a class for expanded clones, and some rows have none.

>many|.|TRBJ2-7|TRBV28
TGTGCCAGCAGTCCCGGACTCCGAAGGGAGCAGTACTTC
CASSPGLRREQYF
>many|.|TRBJ2-7|TRBV7-9
TGTGCCAGCAGCTTGGGTTACCTTGGGGAGCAGTACTTC
CASSLGYLGEQYF
>many|TRBD1|TRBJ1-2|TRBV5-1
TGCGCCAGCAGCCCGGGACAGGTGGATGGCTACACCTTC
CASSPGQVDGYTF
>.|TRBD1|TRBJ2-5|TRBV6-1
TGTGCCAGCAGTGAAGGGACAGGGGTGGGAGAGACCCAGTACTTC
CASSEGTGVGETQYF
>many|TRBD2|TRBJ2-3|TRBV7-8
TGTGCCAGCAGCATCGAGCGGGGGGGTATGAAAGCGCAGTATTTT
CASSIERGGMKAQYF
>.|.|TRBJ1-4|TRBV5-1
TGCGCCAGCAGCTTGGCCCACGGGGGGGCTAATGAAAAACTGTTTTTT
CASSLAHGGANEKLFF
>few|TRBD2|TRBJ2-5|TRBV11-2
TGTGCCAGCGGGAGTGATCCGGGGGGGACCCAGTACTTC
CASGSDPGGTQYF
>many|.|TRBJ1-1|TRBV20-1
TGCAGTGCTAGAGCGGGGGACACTGAAGCTTTCTTT
CSARAGDTEAFF
>many|TRBD1|TRBJ1-2|TRBV5-1
TGCGCCAGCAGCTTAGACCCCGGGACAGGGAGTGGCTACACCTTC
CASSLDPGTGSGYTF
>many|TRBD2|TRBJ2-1|TRBV4-2
TGTGCCAGCAGGGGGGGGATTGAGCAGTTCTTC
CASRGGIEQFF
>many|.|TRBJ2-1|TRBV6-1
TGTGCCAGCAGTGAAGGAGATAGCGGTTACAATGAGCAGTTCTTC
CASSEGDSGYNEQFF
>.|TRBD1|TRBJ1-2|TRBV19
TGTGCCAGTAGTCGGACAGGGGTTGACTATGGCTACACCTTC
CASSRTGVDYGYTF
>many|.|TRBJ2-7|TRBV7-8
TGTGCCAGCAGCTTGCCGGCGGGATCTGGAGGGGGGGAGTACTTC
CASSLPAGSGGGEYF
>many|.|TRBJ1-5|TRBV7-9
TGTGCCAGCAGCAAATTACAAGTCAATCAGCCCCAGCATTTT
CASSKLQVNQPQHF
>.|.|TRBJ2-7|TRBV10-3
TGTGCCATCAGTCTGAGGACAGAGGATGAGCAGTACTTC
CAISLRTEDEQYF
>many|.|TRBJ2-5|TRBV7-2
TGTGCCAGCAGCTTAAGTTTGCTGGGGTGGGAGACCCAGTACTTC
CASSLSLLGWETQYF
>many|TRBD1|TRBJ1-1|TRBV5-5
TGTGCCAGCAGCCAGGGTACGACAGGGGCGGATAACACTGAAGCTTTCTTT
CASSQGTTGADNTEAFF
>many|.|TRBJ2-4|TRBV29-1
TGCAGCGCCCTCCTGGTTGCCGGAAACATTCAGTACTTC
CSALLVAGNIQYF
>many|.|TRBJ1-1|TRBV20-1
TGCAGTGCTCGTAAAACAGGGAGCAGGACTGAAGCTTTCTTT
CSARKTGSRTEAFF
>many|.|TRBJ1-1|TRBV7-2
TGTGCCAGCAGCTTATCGTGGGGGCCTGAAGCTTTCTTT
CASSLSWGPEAFF
>many|.|TRBJ2-2|TRBV7-8
TGTGCCAGCAGCCGTAGCGGTCCCGGGGAGCTGTTTTTT
CASSRSGPGELFF
>many|.|TRBJ2-2|TRBV6-2/TRBV6-3
TGTGCCAGCCGAGCACGAAAGACCTCGAACACCGGGGAGCTGTTTTTT
CASRARKTSNTGELFF
>many|.|TRBJ2-2|TRBV18
TGTGCCAGCTCACCATCTGGGAACACCGGGGAGCTGTTTTTT
CASSPSGNTGELFF
>many|.|TRBJ1-2|TRBV3-1
TGTGCCAGCAGCCAAGCCAGGGTACATGGCTACACCTTC
CASSQARVHGYTF
>.|.|TRBJ2-2|TRBV27
TGTGCCAGCAGTTTAATTATCGGGGAATCCGGGGAGCTGTTTTTT
CASSLIIGESGELFF
>many|.|TRBJ1-1|TRBV20-1
TGCAGTGCTAGTAGTATGCGGACAGCCGCTTTCTTT
CSASSMRTAAFF
>many|.|TRBJ2-3|TRBV7-2
TGTGCCAGCAGCTTAGTCCGCGAGAGCACAGATACGCAGTATTTT
CASSLVRESTDTQYF
>many|.|TRBJ1-3|TRBV7-6
TGTGCCAGCAGCTTACTATTGCAGGGATCCCGCTCTGGAAACACCATATATTTT
CASSLLLQGSRSGNTIYF
>many|.|TRBJ2-4|TRBV28
TGTGCCAGCAGTCCCCCCGGACAGAGAGGGCAGTACTTC
CASSPPGQRGQYF
>many|.|TRBJ2-5|TRBV5-1
TGCGCCAGCAGCTCGTACCAAGAGACCCAGTACTTC
CASSSYQETQYF
>.|.|TRBJ2-1|TRBV3-1
TGTGCCAGCAGCCAAACGCGGCGAGGGCGCCCGTACAATGAGCAGTTCTTC
CASSQTRRGRPYNEQFF
>many|.|TRBJ2-1|TRBV12-3/TRBV12-4
TGTGCCAGCTCAATCAGGCGTTCCAGAGGGAATGAGCAGTTCTTC
CASSIRRSRGNEQFF
>many|TRBD2|TRBJ2-5|TRBV20-1
TGCAGTGCTAGAACCGGGGGGACCCAAGAGACCCAGTACTTC
CSARTGGTQETQYF
>many|.|TRBJ1-1|TRBV12-3/TRBV12-4
TGTGCCAGCAGTTTAGACCCCATCGGCACTGAAGCTTTCTTT
CASSLDPIGTEAFF
>many|.|TRBJ1-3|TRBV4-1
TGCGCCAGCAGCCGAGCGACTTACTCTGGAAACACCATATATTTT
CASSRATYSGNTIYF
>many|.|TRBJ2-7|TRBV9
TGTGCCAGCAGCGTAGGGGCGGGGATCTACGAGCAGTACTTC
CASSVGAGIYEQYF
>many|TRBD1|TRBJ2-1|TRBV6-2/TRBV6-3
TGTGCCAGCAGTTACTCGAGTAATGGACAGGGGTTTAATGAGCAGTTCTTC
CASSYSSNGQGFNEQFF
>many|.|TRBJ2-5|TRBV20-1
TGCAGTGCTAGAGTTCTCCGGCAAGAGACCCAGTACTTC
CSARVLRQETQYF
>.|.|TRBJ2-7|TRBV4-1
TGCGCCAGCAGCCAAGATGGGGGCGAGCAGTACTTC
CASSQDGGEQYF
>many|.|TRBJ2-3|TRBV5-6
TGTGCCAGCAGCTTGGTATGGGGGGCCGCAGATACGCAGTATTTT
CASSLVWGAADTQYF
>many|.|TRBJ2-2|TRBV4-1
TGCGCCAGCAGCCAAGTCCAAGGCAGTCACACCGGGGAGCTGTTTTTT
CASSQVQGSHTGELFF
>many|.|TRBJ1-3|TRBV12-3/TRBV12-4
TGTGCCAGCAGTTTAGCAGGGGATGGCGTCACCATATATTTT
CASSLAGDGVTIYF
>many|.|TRBJ2-2|TRBV12-3/TRBV12-4
TGTGCCAGCACGGCGGGCAGTTGGGGCCTAAACACCGGGGAGCTGTTTTTT
CASTAGSWGLNTGELFF
>many|.|TRBJ2-1|TRBV29-1
TGCAGCGTTGTCCCGACGGCCAACAATGAGCAGTTCTTC
CSVVPTANNEQFF
>many|.|TRBJ2-3|TRBV28
TGTGCCAGCAGTTTATCCCACGCAGCTGGAGCCACAGATACGCAGTATTTT
CASSLSHAAGATDTQYF
>many|.|TRBJ1-6|TRBV7-6
TGTGCCAGCAGCTTAGGTCGGGTAGATTCACCCCTCCACTTT
CASSLGRVDSPLHF
>many|.|TRBJ2-1|TRBV7-2
TGTGCCAGCAGCCTTTCAGTCGGGGGTATGTTCTTC
CASSLSVGGMFF
>.|.|TRBJ1-1|TRBV6-2/TRBV6-3
TGTGCCAGCAGTGCCCCAGACAGGCATGGGACTGAAGCTTTCTTT
CASSAPDRHGTEAFF
>many|.|TRBJ2-1|TRBV3-1
TGTGCCAGCAGCCAAGTCTCGGGAGATAGGGGTGAGCAGTTCTTC
CASSQVSGDRGEQFF
>many|.|TRBJ1-3|TRBV7-9
TGTGCCAGCAGCTTAGATGTGGGGGCCGAGCCGGGAAACACCATATATTTT
CASSLDVGAEPGNTIYF
>many|.|TRBJ2-5|TRBV12-3/TRBV12-4
TGTGCCAGCAGTTTCGATACAGCGGGAGAGACCCAGTACTTC
CASSFDTAGETQYF
>many|.|TRBJ1-2|TRBV6-1
TGTGCCAGCAGCGAAACAGGGCCGGGAGGCTACACCTTC
CASSETGPGGYTF
>many|.|TRBJ2-2|TRBV5-1
TGCGCCAGCAGCTTGGACGGAGCCACCGGGGAGCTGTTTTTT
CASSLDGATGELFF
>many|TRBD2|TRBJ2-2|TRBV15
TGTGCCACCAGCAGAGCCGGGCTAGCGGGGGAAGCCGGGGAGCTGTTTTTT
CATSRAGLAGEAGELFF
>many|.|TRBJ2-5|TRBV12-3/TRBV12-4
TGTGCCAGCAGTAGAGAGGCAACCCACCCCTACTTC
CASSREATHPYF
>many|TRBD2|TRBJ2-3|TRBV7-2
TGTGCCAGCAGCCTAGCGGGGAACACAGATACGCAGTATTTT
CASSLAGNTDTQYF
>many|.|TRBJ2-1|TRBV28
TGTGCCAGCAGTACCCAGGGGTACTACAATGAGCAGTTCTTC
CASSTQGYYNEQFF
>many|.|TRBJ2-2|TRBV11-1
TGTGCCAGCAGCTTAGAGGCGTTTGGGGGACTCCAAGCGAACACCGGGGAGCTGTTTTTT
CASSLEAFGGLQANTGELFF
>many|.|TRBJ2-1|TRBV5-1
TGCGCCAGCAGCTTGTCTCCTTCAGGGGGGGGCAATGAGCAGTTCTTC
CASSLSPSGGGNEQFF